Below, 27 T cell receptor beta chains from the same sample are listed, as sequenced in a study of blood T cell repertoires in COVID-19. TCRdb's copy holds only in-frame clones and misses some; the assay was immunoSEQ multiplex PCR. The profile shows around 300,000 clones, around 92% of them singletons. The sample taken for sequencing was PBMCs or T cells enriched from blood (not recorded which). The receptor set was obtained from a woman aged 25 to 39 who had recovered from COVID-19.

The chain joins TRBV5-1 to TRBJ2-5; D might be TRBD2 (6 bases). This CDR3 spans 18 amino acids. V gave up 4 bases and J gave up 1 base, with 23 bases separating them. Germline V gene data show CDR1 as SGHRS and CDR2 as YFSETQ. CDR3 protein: CASSLPQGGRGPQETQYF. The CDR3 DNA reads TGCGCCAGCAGCCTACCTCAAGGTGGGCGGGGACCCCAAGAGACCCAGTACTTC.

CDR3 coding DNA: TGTGCCAGCAGCCTCAGGGGAAGCGAGCAGTACTTC. Amino acids: CASSLRGSEQYF. The rearrangement joins TRBV6-5 to TRBJ2-7; possibly TRBD1 for D (6 bases). The CDR3 has 12 amino acids. Germline values: CDR1 MNHEY, CDR2 SVGAGI. V lost 6 bases and J lost 6, with 12 bases in between.

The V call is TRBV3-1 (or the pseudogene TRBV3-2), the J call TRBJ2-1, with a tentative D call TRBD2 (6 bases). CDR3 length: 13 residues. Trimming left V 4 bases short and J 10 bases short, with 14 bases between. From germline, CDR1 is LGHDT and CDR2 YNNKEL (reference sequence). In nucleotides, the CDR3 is TGTGCCAGCAGCCGGGGGGTGCCCGGGGAGCAGTTCTTC. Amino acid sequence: CASSRGVPGEQFF.

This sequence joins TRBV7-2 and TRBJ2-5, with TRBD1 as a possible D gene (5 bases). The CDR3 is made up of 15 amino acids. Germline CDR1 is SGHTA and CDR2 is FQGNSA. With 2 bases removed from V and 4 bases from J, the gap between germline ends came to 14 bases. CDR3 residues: CASSLYSGNLETQYF. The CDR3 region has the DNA TGTGCCAGCAGCTTATATTCAGGGAATCTAGAGACCCAGTACTTC.

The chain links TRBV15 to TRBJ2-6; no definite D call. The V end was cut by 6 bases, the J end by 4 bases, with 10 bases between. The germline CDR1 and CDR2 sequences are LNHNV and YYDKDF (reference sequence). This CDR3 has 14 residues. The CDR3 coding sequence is TGTGCCACCAGACCCTATGTAGGGGCCAACGTCCTGACTTTC. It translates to CATRPYVGANVLTF.

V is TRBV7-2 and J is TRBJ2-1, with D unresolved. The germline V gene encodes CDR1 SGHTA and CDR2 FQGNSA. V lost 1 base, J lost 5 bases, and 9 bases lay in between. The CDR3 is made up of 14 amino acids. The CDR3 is CASSLEFSDNEQFF. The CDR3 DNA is TGTGCCAGCAGCTTAGAGTTCTCGGACAATGAGCAGTTCTTC.

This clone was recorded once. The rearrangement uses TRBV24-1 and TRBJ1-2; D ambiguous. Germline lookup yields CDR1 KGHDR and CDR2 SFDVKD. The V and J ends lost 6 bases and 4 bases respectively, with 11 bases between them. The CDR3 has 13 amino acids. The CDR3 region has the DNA TGTGCCACCAGTAAGAACCCCGGCTATGGCTACACCTTC. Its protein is CATSKNPGYGYTF.

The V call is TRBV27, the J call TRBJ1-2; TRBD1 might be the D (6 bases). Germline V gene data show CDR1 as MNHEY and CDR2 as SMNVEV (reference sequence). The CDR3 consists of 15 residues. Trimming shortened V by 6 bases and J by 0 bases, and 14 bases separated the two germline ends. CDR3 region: CASRPNRDTNYGYTF. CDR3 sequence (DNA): TGTGCCAGCAGGCCAAACAGGGACACTAACTATGGCTACACCTTC.

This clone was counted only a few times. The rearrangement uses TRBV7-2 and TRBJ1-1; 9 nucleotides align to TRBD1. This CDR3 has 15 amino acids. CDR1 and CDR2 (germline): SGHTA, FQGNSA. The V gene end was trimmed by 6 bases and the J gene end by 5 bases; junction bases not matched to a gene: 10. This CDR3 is CASSYRDRDWTEAFF. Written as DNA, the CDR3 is TGTGCCAGCAGTTACCGGGACAGGGATTGGACTGAAGCTTTCTTT. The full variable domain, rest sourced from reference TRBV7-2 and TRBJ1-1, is GAGVSQSPSNKVTEKGKDVELRCDPISGHTALYWYRQSLGQGLEFLIYFQGNSAPDKSGLPSDRFSAERTGGSVSTLTIQRTQQEDSAVYLCASSYRDRDWTEAFFGQGTRLTVV.

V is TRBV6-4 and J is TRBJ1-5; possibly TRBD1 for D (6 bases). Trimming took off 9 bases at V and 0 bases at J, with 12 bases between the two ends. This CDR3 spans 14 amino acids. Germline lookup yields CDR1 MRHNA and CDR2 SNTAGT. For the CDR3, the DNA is TGTGCCAGAACAGGGCCCTTTAGCAATCAGCCCCAGCATTTT. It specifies CARTGPFSNQPQHF.

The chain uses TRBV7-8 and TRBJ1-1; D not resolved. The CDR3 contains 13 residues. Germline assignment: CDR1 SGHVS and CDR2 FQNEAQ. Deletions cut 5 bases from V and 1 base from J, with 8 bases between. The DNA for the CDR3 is TGTGCCAGCAGCGCCTCGAGGAACACTGAAGCTTTCTTT. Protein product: CASSASRNTEAFF.

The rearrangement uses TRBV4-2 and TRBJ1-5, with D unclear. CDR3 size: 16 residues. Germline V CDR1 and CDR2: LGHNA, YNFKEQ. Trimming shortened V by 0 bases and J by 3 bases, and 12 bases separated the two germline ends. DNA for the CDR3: TGTGCCAGCAGCCAAGATAGCTCCAGACCCAATCAGCCCCAGCATTTT. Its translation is CASSQDSSRPNQPQHF.

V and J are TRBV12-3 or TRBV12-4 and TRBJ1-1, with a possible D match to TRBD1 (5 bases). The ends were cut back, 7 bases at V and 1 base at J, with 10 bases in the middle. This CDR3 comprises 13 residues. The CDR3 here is CASKTRGNTEAFF. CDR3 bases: TGTGCCAGCAAAACAAGGGGGAACACTGAAGCTTTCTTT.

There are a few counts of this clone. CDR3 protein: CASSGGTKLNQPQHF. The CDR3 DNA follows: TGTGCCAGTAGTGGTGGAACTAAACTCAATCAGCCCCAGCATTTT. V usage is TRBV19 and J usage is TRBJ1-5; no firm D call. The germline V and J ends were trimmed by 5 bases and 3 bases, with 14 bases remaining between them. Germline-derived CDR1 and CDR2 are LNHDA and SQIVND (reference sequence). The CDR3 totals 15 residues.

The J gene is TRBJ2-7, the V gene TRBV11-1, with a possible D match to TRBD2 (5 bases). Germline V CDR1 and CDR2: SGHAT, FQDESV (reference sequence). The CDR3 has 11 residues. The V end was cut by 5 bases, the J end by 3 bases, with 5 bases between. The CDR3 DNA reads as TGTGCCAGCAGCGAGGGCTACGAGCAGTACTTC. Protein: CASSEGYEQYF.

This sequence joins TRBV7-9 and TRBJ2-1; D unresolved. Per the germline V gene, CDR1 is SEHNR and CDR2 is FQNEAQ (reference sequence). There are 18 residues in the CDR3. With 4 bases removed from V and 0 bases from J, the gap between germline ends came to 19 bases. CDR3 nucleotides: TGTGCCAGCAGCTCCAAACGCTCCCCAGTCGTCTCCTACAATGAGCAGTTCTTC. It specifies CASSSKRSPVVSYNEQFF.

The CDR3 DNA follows: TGTGCCAGCAGCAAATGGAGGGCGGGATATGGCTACACCTTC. This translates into CASSKWRAGYGYTF. The chain joins TRBV9 to TRBJ1-2; no firm D call. Germline lookup yields CDR1 SGDLS and CDR2 YYNGEE. The CDR3 loop spans 14 amino acids. V lost 4 bases, J lost 5 bases, and 15 bases lay in between.

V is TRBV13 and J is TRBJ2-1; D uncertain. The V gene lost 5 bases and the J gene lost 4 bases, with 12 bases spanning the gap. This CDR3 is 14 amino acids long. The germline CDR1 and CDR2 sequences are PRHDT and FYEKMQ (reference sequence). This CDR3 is CASSPRGVYNEQFF. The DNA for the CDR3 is TGTGCCAGCAGCCCTCGCGGAGTGTACAATGAGCAGTTCTTC. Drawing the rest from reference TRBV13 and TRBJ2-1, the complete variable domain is AAGVIQSPRHLIKEKRETATLKCYPIPRHDTVYWYQQGPGQDPQFLISFYEKMQSDKGSIPDRFSAQQFSDYHSELNMSSLELGDSALYFCASSPRGVYNEQFFGPGTRLTVL.

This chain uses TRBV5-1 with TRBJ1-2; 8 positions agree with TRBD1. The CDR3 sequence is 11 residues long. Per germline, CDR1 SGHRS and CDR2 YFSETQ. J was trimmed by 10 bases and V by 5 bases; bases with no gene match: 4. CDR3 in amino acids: CASRETGDYTF. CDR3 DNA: TGCGCCAGCAGGGAGACAGGGGACTACACCTTC. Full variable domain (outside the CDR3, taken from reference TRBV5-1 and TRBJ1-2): KAGVTQTPRYLIKTRGQQVTLSCSPISGHRSVSWYQQTPGQGLQFLFEYFSETQRNKGNFPGRFSGRQFSNSRSEMNVSTLELGDSALYLCASRETGDYTFGSGTRLTVV.

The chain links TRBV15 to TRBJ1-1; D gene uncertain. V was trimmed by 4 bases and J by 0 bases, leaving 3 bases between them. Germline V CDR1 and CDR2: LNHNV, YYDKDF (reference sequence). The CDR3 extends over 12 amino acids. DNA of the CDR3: TGTGCCACCAGCAATATGAACACTGAAGCTTTCTTT. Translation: CATSNMNTEAFF.

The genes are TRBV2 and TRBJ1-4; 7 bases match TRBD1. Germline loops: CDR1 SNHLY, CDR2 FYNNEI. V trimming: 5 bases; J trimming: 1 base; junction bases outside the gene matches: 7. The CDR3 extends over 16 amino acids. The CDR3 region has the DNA TGTGCCAGCAGTCCACCAAACAGGGGAACTAATGAAAAACTGTTTTTT. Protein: CASSPPNRGTNEKLFF.

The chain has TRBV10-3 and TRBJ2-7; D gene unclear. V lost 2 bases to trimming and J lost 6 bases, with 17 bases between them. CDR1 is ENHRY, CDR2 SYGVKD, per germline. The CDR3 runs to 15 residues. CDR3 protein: CAISEISLKSGEQYF. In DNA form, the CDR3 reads TGTGCCATCAGTGAGATATCTTTAAAGAGTGGCGAGCAGTACTTC.

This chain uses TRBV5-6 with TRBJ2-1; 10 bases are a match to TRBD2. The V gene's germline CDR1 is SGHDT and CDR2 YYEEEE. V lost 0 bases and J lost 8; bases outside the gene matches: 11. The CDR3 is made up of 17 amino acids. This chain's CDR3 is CASSLDRWLAGVDEQFF. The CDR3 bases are TGTGCCAGCAGCTTGGACCGGTGGCTAGCGGGAGTCGATGAGCAGTTCTTC.

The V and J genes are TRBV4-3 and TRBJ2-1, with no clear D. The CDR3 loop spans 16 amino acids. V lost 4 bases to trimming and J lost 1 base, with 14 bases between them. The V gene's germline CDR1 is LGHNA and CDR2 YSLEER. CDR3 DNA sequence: TGCGCCAGCAGCCCCTCGGCGGCGGCTTCCTACAATGAGCAGTTCTTC. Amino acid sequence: CASSPSAAASYNEQFF.

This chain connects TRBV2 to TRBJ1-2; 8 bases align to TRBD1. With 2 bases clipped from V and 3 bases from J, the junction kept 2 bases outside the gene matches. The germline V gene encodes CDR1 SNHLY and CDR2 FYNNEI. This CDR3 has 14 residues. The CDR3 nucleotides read TGTGCCAGCAGTGAACAGGGGGCCCACTATGGCTACACCTTC. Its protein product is CASSEQGAHYGYTF.

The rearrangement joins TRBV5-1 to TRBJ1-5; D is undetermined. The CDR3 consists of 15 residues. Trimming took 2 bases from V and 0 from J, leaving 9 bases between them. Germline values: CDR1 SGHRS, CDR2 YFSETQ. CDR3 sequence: CASSFEGYSNQPQHF. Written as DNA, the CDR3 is TGCGCCAGCAGCTTTGAGGGATATAGCAATCAGCCCCAGCATTTT.

In DNA, the CDR3 is TGTGCCATCAGTGAAACTGGGACACATAATCAGCCCCAGCATTTT. Its translation: CAISETGTHNQPQHF. The chain has TRBV10-3 and TRBJ1-5; D might be TRBD1 (6 bases). V shed 3 bases and J shed 4 bases, with 13 bases lying between them. Germline V lookup: CDR1 ENHRY, CDR2 SYGVKD. The CDR3 runs 15 residues.